This T cell receptor (beta chain) appears in the sequencing data of a study of regulatory T cells in long-lasting Graves disease. Study context: Newly diagnosed Graves' patients had taken antithyroid drugs under 3 months. Study results and limitations: Relative to newly diagnosed Graves' patients, persistent ones had lower TCR diversity.

Ten or more counts support this clonotype. Its specificity is unknown. The time point here: newly diagnosed GD, antithyroid drugs for less than 3 months. RNA extracted from PBMCs served as the sequencing template. CDR3 length equals 11 residues. Trimming cost V 3 bases and J 4 bases, with 3 bases left between them. The germline CDR1 and CDR2 sequences are MNHEY and SVGEGT. HTBI primers from iRepertoire and Arm-PCR of CDR3 regions yielded the TCR beta libraries. TCRdb re-analysed the multiplex PCR reads in MiXCR, keeping a single row per CDR3 protein. The sample has around 470,000 distinct CDR3 sequences; 14% are singletons. The data were also submitted as part of a second study, on T cells in Graves' hyperthyroidism and ophthalmopathy. That report notes: Initially, a first-round RT-PCR of the TCR CDR3 employed the HTBI primer set. It was a median about 7.1 months before onset that the model predicted ophthalmopathy.

The chain carries TRBV6-2 or TRBV6-3 and TRBJ2-5, with no clear D. The sequence was collected from a woman aged 50 to 60 with Graves disease. Source: peripheral blood mononuclear cells (PBMCs), taken at new diagnosis, from a patient treated with antithyroid drugs. CDR3 DNA sequence: TGTGCCAGCAGTTATCGAGAGACCCAGTACTTC. Amino acid sequence: CASSYRETQYF.